This TCR beta chain was sequenced in a study of T cells in Graves' hyperthyroidism and ophthalmopathy. Study outcomes and limitations: Separating ophthalmopathy from stable hyperthyroidism was achieved by a 13 V-J model.

Amplified TCR beta CDR3 regions derived from RNA transcripts. Carried out on the TCR CDR3, a first-round RT-PCR used the HTBI primer set. TCRdb analysed the multiplex PCR reads with MiXCR anew, one entry per CDR3 protein. The sample has fewer than 550,000 distinct CDR3 sequences, roughly 14% seen once. The PBMCs were sourced from fresh peripheral blood (approximately 9 ml). Regarding this clonotype: Antigen: not known. A much larger clone is a single base away; this may be a read error.

V was trimmed by 5 bases and J by 7 bases, leaving 18 bases between them. In germline, CDR1 is MNHEY, CDR2 SVGEGT. The CDR3 is 16 amino acids. The source material was blood. The source is a woman aged 18-29 years with Graves' hyperthyroidism. This sequence joins TRBV6-2 or TRBV6-3 and TRBJ1-6; perhaps TRBD1 as D (6 bases). CDR3 sequence (DNA): TGTGCCAGCAGTGGATGCAGGGGAAGGAGGAATTCACCCCTCCACTTT. Translated: CASSGCRGRRNSPLHF.